This T cell receptor beta chain was identified in a study of Tregs in tolerant kidney transplant recipients. Regarding the study as a whole: Biological reproducibility was not directly addressed, but technical replication error appeared minimal. Activated donor B cell expansion appeared to reveal the most relevant donor-specific TCRbeta repertoire. Findings come from small patient numbers and require larger validation.

Produced via immunoSEQ multiplex PCR; TCRdb's table is partial and in-frame only. The sample lists fewer than 150,000 clones, 85% to 95% occurring once. Unstimulated Tregs (CD4+CD25+CD127-) and CD4+CD25- non-Tregs were sorted from PBMCs. Note on this clone: No antigen is known for it.

Sequenced sample: CD4+ T cells from blood. The clonotype comes from a human donor in good health.

CDR3 protein: CASSGETSRGAGELFF. CDR3 bases: TGCGCCAGCAGCGGGGAGACTAGCCGGGGCGCCGGGGAGCTGTTTTTT. This chain uses TRBV5-1 with TRBJ2-2; 7 bases match TRBD2. Trimming at V came to 4 bases and at J to 6 bases, leaving 12 bases not matched to a gene. Per the germline V gene, CDR1 is SGHRS and CDR2 is YFSETQ. The CDR3 is 16 amino acids.